Shown below are 22 T cell receptor beta chains from a single sample sequenced in a study of blood T cell repertoires in COVID-19. The method was immunoSEQ multiplex PCR; TCRdb's version includes in-frame clones alone and lacks a portion of them. This table has approximately 290,000 clones, roughly 85% appearing once. The sequencing sample was made of PBMCs or T cells enriched from blood (not recorded which). The receptors originated from a woman younger than 45 who had recovered from COVID-19.

The rearrangement links TRBV5-8 to TRBJ2-2, with D maybe TRBD1 (5 bases). The CDR3 is made up of 15 amino acids. Germline CDR1 and CDR2: SGHTS and YDEGEE. V was pared by 0 bases and J by 2 bases, with 8 bases between. CDR3 nucleotide sequence: TGTGCCAGCAGCTTGGGGACACATAACACCGGGGAGCTGTTTTTT. This gives the protein CASSLGTHNTGELFF.

This clone was detected only once. The chain links TRBV27 to TRBJ2-1; tentatively, D is TRBD1 (6 bases). V was cut by 2 bases and J by 6 bases, with 23 bases left in between. Per the germline V gene, CDR1 is MNHEY and CDR2 is SMNVEV (reference sequence). The CDR3 length is 18 residues. Written as DNA, the CDR3 is TGTGCCAGCAGTTTAGAGTCTCTCGCAGGGGTACTTGTCAATGAGCAGTTCTTC. Encoded protein: CASSLESLAGVLVNEQFF.

Here the CDR3 DNA reads TGTGCCAGCACATCCCACAGAAGCTTCGACAGCGGGATGTCAGATACGCAGTATTTT. This encodes CASTSHRSFDSGMSDTQYF. The V gene is TRBV7-9, the J gene TRBJ2-3, with TRBD2 matching over 7 bases. The J segment lost 4 bases and the V segment lost 7 bases, leaving 23 bases of the junction unmatched. The germline gives CDR1 SEHNR, CDR2 FQNEAQ (reference sequence). The CDR3 runs to 19 residues.

This clone was seen repeatedly, ten times or more. The sample has other DNA sequences that encode this CDR3 too. The chain joins TRBV12-3 or TRBV12-4 to TRBJ1-6; 11 nucleotides line up with TRBD1. This CDR3 spans 13 amino acids. J gave up 9 bases and V 6 bases, and 1 base lay outside the gene matches. The chain's CDR3 is CASSGTGGSPLHF. As DNA, the CDR3 is TGTGCCAGCAGCGGGACAGGGGGTTCACCCCTCCACTTT.

The gene calls are TRBV27 and TRBJ2-7; TRBD1 agrees at 10 bases. CDR1 is MNHEY and CDR2 is SMNVEV in the germline V gene (reference sequence). This CDR3 region has 18 residues. V lost 2 bases and J lost 0; bases outside the gene matches: 10. CDR3 loop: CASSLAPLGQGVSYEQYF. CDR3 nucleotide sequence: TGTGCCAGCAGTTTAGCCCCACTCGGACAGGGGGTCTCCTACGAGCAGTACTTC.

The chain recombines TRBV27 with TRBJ1-5; TRBD1 might be the D (5 bases). The CDR3 runs 15 residues. Germline CDR1 is MNHEY and CDR2 is SMNVEV (reference sequence). V was pared by 6 bases and J by 4 bases, with 16 bases between. CDR3 DNA: TGTGCCAGCAGCCCGACTAGCGCAGGGAATCAGCCCCAGCATTTT. Translation gives CASSPTSAGNQPQHF.

The gene calls are TRBV2 and TRBJ2-3, with D hard to call. The V end lost 4 bases, the J end lost 4 bases, and 6 bases lay between the germline ends. The CDR3 totals 12 residues. The V gene's germline CDR1 is SNHLY and CDR2 FYNNEI. This CDR3 is CASSGRADTQYF. CDR3 DNA: TGTGCCAGCAGTGGTCGGGCAGATACGCAGTATTTT. The whole variable domain, filled in from reference TRBV2 and TRBJ2-3, reads EPEVTQTPSHQVTQMGQEVILRCVPISNHLYFYWYRQILGQKVEFLVSFYNNEISEKSEIFDDQFSVERPDGSNFTLKIRSTKLEDSAMYFCASSGRADTQYFGPGTRLTVL.

This clone has a single count. The J gene is TRBJ2-7, the V gene TRBV6-5; the match to TRBD1 covers 9 bases. Germline V lookup: CDR1 MNHEY, CDR2 SVGAGI. Unmatched junction bases numbered 6, after V lost 6 bases and J lost 6 bases. The CDR3 is 13 residues long. The CDR3 is CASRDRGSSEQYF. The CDR3 DNA follows: TGTGCCAGCAGGGACAGGGGTAGTTCCGAGCAGTACTTC.

The chain joins TRBV27 to TRBJ2-3; a weak D match, TRBD1 (6 bases). Trimming took 5 bases from V and 4 from J, leaving 19 bases between them. CDR3 length: 16 amino acids. Germline CDR1 reads MNHEY; CDR2 reads SMNVEV (reference sequence). The CDR3 region is CASSRSTGSRADTQYF. The DNA for the CDR3 is TGTGCCAGCAGTCGATCTACAGGGTCTCGAGCAGATACGCAGTATTTT.

The genes are TRBV6-5 and TRBJ2-3, with 14 bases fitting TRBD2. V was pared by 6 bases and J by 4 bases, with 3 bases of the junction left unmatched. The CDR3 has 15 amino acids. Germline CDR1 is MNHEY and CDR2 is SVGAGI. CDR3 bases: TGTGCCAGCAGCCCGGGACTAGCGGGGGCAGATACGCAGTATTTT. Its translation: CASSPGLAGADTQYF.

The chain is built from TRBV6-5 and TRBJ2-5, with TRBD2 matching over 10 bases. Germline V gene sequence: CDR1 MNHEY, CDR2 SVGAGI. The CDR3 has 15 amino acids. With 4 bases clipped from V and 3 bases from J, the junction kept 5 bases outside the gene matches. CDR3 in DNA: TGTGCCAGCAGTTTAGCGGGAGGCCACAAAGAGACCCAGTACTTC. Its protein product is CASSLAGGHKETQYF.

The rearrangement uses TRBV4-1 and TRBJ1-4, with a tentative D call TRBD1 (6 bases). Deletions cut 1 base from V and 7 bases from J, with 28 bases between. Germline lookup yields CDR1 MGHRA and CDR2 YSYEKL. This CDR3 spans 20 amino acids. The CDR3 region has the DNA TGCGCCAGCAGCCAAGCCCTACTCCGCCGGGGCAGGGGCTTAGGTGAAAAACTGTTTTTT. Translation: CASSQALLRRGRGLGEKLFF.

The chain links TRBV7-9 to TRBJ2-7; 9 bases are a match to TRBD1. V lost 5 bases and J lost 0; bases outside the gene matches: 14. The germline V gene encodes CDR1 SEHNR and CDR2 FQNEAQ (reference sequence). This CDR3 region has 18 residues. CDR3: CASSPTGGRILSSYEQYF. CDR3 DNA: TGTGCCAGCAGCCCGACAGGGGGGCGGATTCTTAGCTCCTACGAGCAGTACTTC.

V usage is TRBV10-3 and J usage is TRBJ1-1; 8 bases line up with TRBD1. The CDR3 extends over 14 amino acids. V dropped 4 bases and J dropped 1; count of bases not matched to a gene: 2. CDR1 ENHRY and CDR2 SYGVKD come from the germline V gene. Here the CDR3 reads CAISGGQENTEAFF. The CDR3 DNA reads as TGTGCCATCAGTGGGGGACAGGAGAACACTGAAGCTTTCTTT.

This clone has just one count. The chain carries TRBV11-3 and TRBJ2-7; TRBD2 might be the D (6 bases). CDR3 length: 16 residues. V lost 5 bases to trimming and J lost 6 bases, with 23 bases between them. The germline gives CDR1 SGHNT, CDR2 YENEEA. CDR3 residues: CASSPDGGPPGGEQYF. CDR3 coding DNA: TGTGCCAGCAGCCCGGATGGAGGGCCTCCGGGTGGCGAGCAGTACTTC.

V and J are TRBV5-8 and TRBJ1-5; 7 bases align to TRBD1. V lost 2 bases and J lost 4; bases outside the gene matches: 6. Germline CDR1 is SGHTS and CDR2 is YDEGEE. CDR3 length equals 15 residues. CDR3 sequence: CASSFVGDRNQPQHF. The CDR3 DNA follows: TGTGCCAGCAGCTTCGTGGGGGACAGAAATCAGCCCCAGCATTTT.

In this sample, this clone turned up once. The V and J genes are TRBV19 and TRBJ1-1; 9 bases map to TRBD1. The CDR3 totals 15 residues. Germline assignment: CDR1 LNHDA and CDR2 SQIVND (reference sequence). Unmatched junction bases numbered 9, after V lost 10 bases and J lost 0 bases. CDR3 sequence reads: CATKRTGGLNTEAFF. As DNA, the CDR3 is TGTGCCACCAAGAGAACAGGGGGCCTGAACACTGAAGCTTTCTTT.

The V and J genes are TRBV11-3 and TRBJ2-2, with 7 bases lining up with TRBD1. V lost 4 bases, J lost 4 bases, and 6 bases stayed unmatched. There are 15 residues in the CDR3. CDR1 is SGHNT and CDR2 is YENEEA in the germline V gene. The CDR3 nucleotides are TGTGCCAGCAGCTGGAGGACAGGCGCCACCGGGGAGCTGTTTTTT. Its translation: CASSWRTGATGELFF. Complete variable domain (other parts from reference TRBV11-3 and TRBJ2-2): EAGVVQSPRYKIIEKKQPVAFWCNPISGHNTLYWYLQNLGQGPELLIRYENEEAVDDSQLPKDRFSAERLKGVDSTLKIQPAELGDSAVYLCASSWRTGATGELFFGEGSRLTVL.

This clone was seen more than once but under ten times. The gene calls are TRBV10-1 and TRBJ1-1, with TRBD1 matching over 7 bases. The CDR3 loop spans 13 amino acids. J was trimmed by 3 bases and V by 6 bases; bases with no gene match: 4. CDR1 is WNHNN, CDR2 SYGVQD, per germline (reference sequence). DNA for the CDR3: TGCGCCAGCAGGACAGGGATCGACACTGAAGCTTTCTTT. Amino acids: CASRTGIDTEAFF.

V usage is TRBV5-1 and J usage is TRBJ2-2, with D maybe TRBD2 (7 bases). The germline gives CDR1 SGHRS, CDR2 YFSETQ. This CDR3 is 16 amino acids long. The V end lost 2 bases, the J end lost 8 bases, and 19 bases lay between the germline ends. Written as DNA, the CDR3 is TGCGCCAGCAGCTTACAGGGCGGGGGAACACCGGGGGAGCTGTTTTTT. Translating gives CASSLQGGGTPGELFF.

The V and J genes are TRBV5-1 and TRBJ2-7; a weak D match, TRBD1 (6 bases). Germline loops: CDR1 SGHRS, CDR2 YFSETQ. Trimming shortened V by 3 bases and J by 4 bases, and 11 bases separated the two germline ends. This CDR3 is 13 amino acids long. The CDR3 protein is CASSWDTRYEQYF. The CDR3 DNA reads TGCGCCAGCAGCTGGGACACCCGATACGAGCAGTACTTC. Full variable domain (missing parts from reference TRBV5-1 and TRBJ2-7): KAGVTQTPRYLIKTRGQQVTLSCSPISGHRSVSWYQQTPGQGLQFLFEYFSETQRNKGNFPGRFSGRQFSNSRSEMNVSTLELGDSALYLCASSWDTRYEQYFGPGTRLTVT.

The chain couples TRBV5-1 to TRBJ2-1; 11 nucleotides match TRBD2. The CDR3 covers 21 residues. The V segment lost 0 bases and the J segment 4 bases; nucleotides outside the gene matches: 18. The germline V gene has CDR1 SGHRS and CDR2 YFSETQ. The CDR3 DNA is TGCGCCAGCAGCTTGGTAGAGCTAGCGGGGGGCCCCCCTCCTTTTTACAATGAGCAGTTCTTC. This codes for CASSLVELAGGPPPFYNEQFF.